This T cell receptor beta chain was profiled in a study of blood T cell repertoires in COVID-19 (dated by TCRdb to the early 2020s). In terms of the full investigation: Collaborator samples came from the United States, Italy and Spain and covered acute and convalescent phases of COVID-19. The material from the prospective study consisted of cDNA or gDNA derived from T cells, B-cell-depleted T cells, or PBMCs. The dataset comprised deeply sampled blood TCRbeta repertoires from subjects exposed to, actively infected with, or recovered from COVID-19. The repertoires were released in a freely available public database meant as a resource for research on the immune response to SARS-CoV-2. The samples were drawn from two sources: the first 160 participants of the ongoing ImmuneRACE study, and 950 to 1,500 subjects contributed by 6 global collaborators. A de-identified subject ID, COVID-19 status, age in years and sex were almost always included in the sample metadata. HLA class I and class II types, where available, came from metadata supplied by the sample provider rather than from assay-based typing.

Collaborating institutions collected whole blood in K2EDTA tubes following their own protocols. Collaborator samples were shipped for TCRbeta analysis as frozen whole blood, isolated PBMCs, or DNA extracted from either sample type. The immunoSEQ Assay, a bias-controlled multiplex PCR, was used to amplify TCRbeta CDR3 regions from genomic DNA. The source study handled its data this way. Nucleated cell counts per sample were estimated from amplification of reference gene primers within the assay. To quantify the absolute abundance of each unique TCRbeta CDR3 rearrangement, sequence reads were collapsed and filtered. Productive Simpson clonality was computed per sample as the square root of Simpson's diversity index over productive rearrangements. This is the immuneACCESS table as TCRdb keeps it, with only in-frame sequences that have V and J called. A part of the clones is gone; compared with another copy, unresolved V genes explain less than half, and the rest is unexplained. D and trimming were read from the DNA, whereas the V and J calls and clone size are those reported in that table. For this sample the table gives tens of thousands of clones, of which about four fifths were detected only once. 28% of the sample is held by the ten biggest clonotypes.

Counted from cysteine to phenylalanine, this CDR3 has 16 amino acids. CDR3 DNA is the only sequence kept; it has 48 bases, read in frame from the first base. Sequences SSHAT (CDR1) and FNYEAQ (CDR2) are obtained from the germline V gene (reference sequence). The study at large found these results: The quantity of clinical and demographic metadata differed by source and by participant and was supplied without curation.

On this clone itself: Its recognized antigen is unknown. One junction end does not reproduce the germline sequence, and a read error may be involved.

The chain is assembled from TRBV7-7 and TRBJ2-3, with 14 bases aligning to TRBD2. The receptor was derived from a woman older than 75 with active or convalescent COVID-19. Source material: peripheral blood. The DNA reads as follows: TGTGCTAGCAGCCGGGGACTAGCGGGGGCATCAGATACGCAGTATTTT. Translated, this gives CASSRGLAGASDTQYF.